This T cell receptor (beta chain) was recorded in a study of cytomegalovirus exposure and HLA in healthy donors. General study points: Analysis was carried out at a later point, and it linked a missense DCLRE1C variant to TCR beta V- and J-gene trimming.

From germline, CDR1 is MNHNS and CDR2 SASEGT. The CDR3 length is 16 residues. The germline V and J ends were trimmed by 0 bases and 0 bases, with 9 bases remaining between them. PCR was performed using 60 Vbeta and 13 Jbeta primers. Sequencing used immunoSEQ multiplex PCR; TCRdb keeps in-frame clones, though not all of them. The repertoire includes 110,000 or so clones, around 77% of them detected once, and around 5.8% sits in the top ten. With regard to this clone: What it binds is unknown.

The rearrangement joins TRBV6-1 to TRBJ2-1; tentative D call: TRBD2 (5 bases). This receptor was taken from a woman younger than 45 in good health and CMV-seropositive. The source material was PBMCs. The CDR3 loop reads CASSEAAVYSYNEQFF. The CDR3 region has the DNA TGTGCCAGCAGTGAAGCAGCGGTGTACTCCTACAATGAGCAGTTCTTC.